This note documents a single TCR beta chain sequence. In its sample, this clonotype was seen many times. There is no known antigen for this receptor. No base-level quality is on record; no much larger clone is a single base apart. The sample originates from a study of response to subunit inactivated influenza vaccine (dated by TCRdb to between 2018 and 2020). Regarding the complete study: To follow how T cells responded to a trivalent subunit inactivated influenza vaccine, the researchers relied on deep quantitative profiling of the T cell receptor repertoire. General study outcomes and caveats: It was suggested by the authors that each seasonal influenza vaccination may recruit only a limited number of new T cells.

Receptor amplification or capture employed RT-PCR. Instrument on record: Illumina HiSeq 2500. The public reads were quality trimmed at Q25 with fastp and then assembled into clones with MiXCR by TCRdb, keeping productive beta chains. Here each entry gathers all rows of one CDR3 protein and keeps the most common genes and DNA. The sample table records under 550,000 distinct CDR3 sequences; around 8% of these occur just once. The top ten clones comprise approximately 12% of the sample. The CDR3 runs 15 residues from the cysteine to the phenylalanine. Only the CDR3 part of the read is kept: 45 bases, read in frame from the first base. In the germline V gene (reference sequence), CDR1 corresponds to DFQATT and CDR2 to SNEGSKA. Ends trimmed: V by 5 bases, J by 6 bases; bases unmatched to a gene: 12.

Here the chain combines TRBV20-1 and TRBJ2-7, with 11 bases aligning to TRBD1. This TCR was recovered from a man between 50 and 75 years old who received an inactivated influenza vaccine. Donor details come from another sample of the same person, matched by shared clones. The sequences come from PBMCs from blood, collected around 25 months after vaccination. The CDR3 loop reads CSARNQPGQGGEQYF. The DNA sequence is as follows: TGCAGTGCTCGTAACCAACCGGGACAGGGGGGCGAGCAGTACTTC.